This TCR beta chain was identified in a study of blood T cell repertoires in COVID-19. TCRdb's table, derived via immunoSEQ multiplex PCR, lists solely in-frame clones and lacks some. The sample holds 89,000 or so clones, around 92% seen once. Trimming cost V 4 bases and J 3 bases; bases outside gene matches: 2. The CDR3 totals 15 residues. Germline CDR1 is LGHDT and CDR2 is YNNKEL (reference sequence). The gene calls are TRBV3-1 (or the pseudogene TRBV3-2) and TRBJ2-1, with 11 nucleotides matching TRBD2. Sequenced sample: peripheral blood. The receptor comes from a man aged 45-65 years with COVID-19, enrolled during active disease. The CDR3 region is CASSRGTSGYNEQFF. The CDR3 DNA reads as TGTGCCAGCAGCCGAGGGACTAGCGGCTACAATGAGCAGTTCTTC.